This T cell receptor beta chain is from a study of cytomegalovirus exposure and HLA in healthy donors. Details on this clone: The antigen is unknown. Different DNA sequences within this sample yield the same CDR3.

The PCR had 60 Vbeta and 13 Jbeta primers. Method: immunoSEQ multiplex PCR; TCRdb's copy keeps in-frame clones and lacks some. Seen here are 90,000 or so clones, roughly 82% observed once, and the top ten hold roughly 3.5%. Whole-study results and caveats: Rare TCR sequences predominated, though certain public TCRs were found in many donors. It was reportedly the case that the classifier diagnosed cytomegalovirus status with high specificity and sensitivity. The study had only CMV serostatus as immune exposure information. A later analysis linked a missense variant in DCLRE1C to the trimming of TCR beta V and J genes.

In germline, CDR1 is SGDLS, CDR2 YYNGEE. This CDR3 contains 14 residues. Between the trimmed V and J ends, which lost 3 bases and 2 bases, there was a span of 12 bases. The V and J genes are TRBV9 and TRBJ2-7, with D possibly matching TRBD1 (5 bases). Sequenced sample: PBMCs. The TCR was taken from a man under 40 in good health and CMV-seropositive. The CDR3 DNA reads as TGTGCCAGCAGCGCGTCCGACAGTACCTACGAGCAGTACTTC. As protein: CASSASDSTYEQYF.